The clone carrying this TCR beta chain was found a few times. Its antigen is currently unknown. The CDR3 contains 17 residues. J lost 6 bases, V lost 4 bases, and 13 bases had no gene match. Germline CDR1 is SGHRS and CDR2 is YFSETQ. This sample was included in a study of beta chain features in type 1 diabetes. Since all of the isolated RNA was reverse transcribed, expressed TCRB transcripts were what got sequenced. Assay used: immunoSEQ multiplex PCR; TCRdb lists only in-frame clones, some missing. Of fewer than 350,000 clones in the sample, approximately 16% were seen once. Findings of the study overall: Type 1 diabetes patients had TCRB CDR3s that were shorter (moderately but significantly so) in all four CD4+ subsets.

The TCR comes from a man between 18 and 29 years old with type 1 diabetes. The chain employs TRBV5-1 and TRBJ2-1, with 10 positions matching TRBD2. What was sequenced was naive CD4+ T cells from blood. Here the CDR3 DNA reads TGCGCCAGCAGCCCGACCCTTAGCGGGAGGTTCCCCAATGAGCAGTTCTTC. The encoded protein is CASSPTLSGRFPNEQFF.